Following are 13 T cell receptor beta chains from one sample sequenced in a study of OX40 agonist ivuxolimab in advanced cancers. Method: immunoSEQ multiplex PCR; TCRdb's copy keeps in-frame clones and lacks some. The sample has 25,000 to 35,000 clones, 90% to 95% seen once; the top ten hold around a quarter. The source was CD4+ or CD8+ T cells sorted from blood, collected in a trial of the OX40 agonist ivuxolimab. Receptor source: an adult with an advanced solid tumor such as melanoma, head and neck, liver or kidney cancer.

CDR3 nucleotides: TGTGCCAGCGCCATCCGACCCGGGACAGGGGGCTACGAGCAGTACTTC. This translates into CASAIRPGTGGYEQYF. The V gene is TRBV28, the J gene TRBJ2-7, with 11 bases that match TRBD1. The V gene end was trimmed by 8 bases and the J gene end by 3 bases; junction bases not matched to a gene: 12. The CDR3 is made up of 16 amino acids. In germline, CDR1 is MDHEN, CDR2 SYDVKM.

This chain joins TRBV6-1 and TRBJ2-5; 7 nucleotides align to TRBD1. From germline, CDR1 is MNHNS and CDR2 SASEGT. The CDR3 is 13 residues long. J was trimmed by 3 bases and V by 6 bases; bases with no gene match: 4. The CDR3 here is CASRLGTEETQYF. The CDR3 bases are TGTGCCAGCAGATTGGGGACAGAAGAGACCCAGTACTTC.

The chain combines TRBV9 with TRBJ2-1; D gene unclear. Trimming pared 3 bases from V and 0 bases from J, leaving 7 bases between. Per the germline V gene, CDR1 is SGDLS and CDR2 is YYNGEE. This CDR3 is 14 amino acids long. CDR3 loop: CASSAPPSYNEQFF. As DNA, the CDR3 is TGTGCCAGCAGCGCCCCCCCCTCCTACAATGAGCAGTTCTTC.

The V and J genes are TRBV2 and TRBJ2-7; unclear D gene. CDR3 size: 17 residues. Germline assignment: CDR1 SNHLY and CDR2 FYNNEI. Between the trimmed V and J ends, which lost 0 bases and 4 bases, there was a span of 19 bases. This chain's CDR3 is CASSEAQPATLGYEQYF. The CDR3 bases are TGTGCCAGCAGTGAAGCCCAACCCGCGACGTTGGGTTACGAGCAGTACTTC.

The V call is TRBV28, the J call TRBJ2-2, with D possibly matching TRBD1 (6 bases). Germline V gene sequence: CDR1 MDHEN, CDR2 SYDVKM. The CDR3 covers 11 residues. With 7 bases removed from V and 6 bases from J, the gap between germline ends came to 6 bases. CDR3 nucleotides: TGTGCCAGCACAGGGGCCGGGGAGCTGTTTTTT. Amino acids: CASTGAGELFF.

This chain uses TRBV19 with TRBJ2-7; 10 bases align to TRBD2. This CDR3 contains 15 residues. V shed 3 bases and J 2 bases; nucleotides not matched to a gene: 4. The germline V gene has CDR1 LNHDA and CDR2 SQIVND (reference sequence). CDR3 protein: CASSMLAGGPYEQYF. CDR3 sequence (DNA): TGTGCCAGTAGTATGTTAGCGGGAGGACCCTACGAGCAGTACTTC.

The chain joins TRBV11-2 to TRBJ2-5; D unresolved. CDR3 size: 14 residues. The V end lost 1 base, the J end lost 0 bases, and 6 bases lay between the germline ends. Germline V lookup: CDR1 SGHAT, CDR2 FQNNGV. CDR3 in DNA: TGTGCCAGCAGCTTAGTGGGATACCAAGAGACCCAGTACTTC. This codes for CASSLVGYQETQYF.

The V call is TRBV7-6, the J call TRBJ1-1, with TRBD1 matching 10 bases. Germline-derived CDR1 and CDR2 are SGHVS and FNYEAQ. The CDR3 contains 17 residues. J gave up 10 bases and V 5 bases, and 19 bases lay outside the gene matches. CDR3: CASSPRQGAISKGGAFF. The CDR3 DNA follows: TGTGCCAGCAGCCCGCGACAGGGGGCGATCTCCAAGGGGGGAGCTTTCTTT.

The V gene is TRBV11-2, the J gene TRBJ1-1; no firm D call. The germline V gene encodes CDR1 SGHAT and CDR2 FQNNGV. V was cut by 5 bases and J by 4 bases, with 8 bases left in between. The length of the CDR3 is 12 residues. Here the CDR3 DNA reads TGTGCCAGCAGCCGCTGGAGCACTGAAGCTTTCTTT. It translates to CASSRWSTEAFF.

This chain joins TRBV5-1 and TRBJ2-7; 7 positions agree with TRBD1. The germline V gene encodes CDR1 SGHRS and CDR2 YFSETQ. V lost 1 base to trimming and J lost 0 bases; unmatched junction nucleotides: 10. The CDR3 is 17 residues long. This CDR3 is CASSLRHQGVISYEQYF. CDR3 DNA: TGCGCCAGCAGCTTGAGACACCAGGGGGTGATCTCCTACGAGCAGTACTTC.

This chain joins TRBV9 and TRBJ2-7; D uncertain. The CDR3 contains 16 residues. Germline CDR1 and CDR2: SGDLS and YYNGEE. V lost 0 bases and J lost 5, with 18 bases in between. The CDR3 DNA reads TGTGCCAGCAGCGTAGGGTCGAGTAGCTCTCGCCACGAGCAGTACTTC. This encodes CASSVGSSSSRHEQYF.

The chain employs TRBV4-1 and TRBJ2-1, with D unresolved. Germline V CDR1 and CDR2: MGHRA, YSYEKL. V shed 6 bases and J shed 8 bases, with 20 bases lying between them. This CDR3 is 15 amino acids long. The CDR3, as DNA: TGCGCCAGCAGACCCTTTAAAGGTGAGCTCTATGAGCAGTTCTTC. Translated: CASRPFKGELYEQFF.

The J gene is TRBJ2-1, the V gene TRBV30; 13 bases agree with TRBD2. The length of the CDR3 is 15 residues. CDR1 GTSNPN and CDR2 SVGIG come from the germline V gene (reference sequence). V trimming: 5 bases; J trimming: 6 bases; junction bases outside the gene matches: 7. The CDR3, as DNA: TGTGCCTGGGGCCTGACTAGCGGGGGGTCCAATGAGCAGTTCTTC. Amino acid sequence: CAWGLTSGGSNEQFF.